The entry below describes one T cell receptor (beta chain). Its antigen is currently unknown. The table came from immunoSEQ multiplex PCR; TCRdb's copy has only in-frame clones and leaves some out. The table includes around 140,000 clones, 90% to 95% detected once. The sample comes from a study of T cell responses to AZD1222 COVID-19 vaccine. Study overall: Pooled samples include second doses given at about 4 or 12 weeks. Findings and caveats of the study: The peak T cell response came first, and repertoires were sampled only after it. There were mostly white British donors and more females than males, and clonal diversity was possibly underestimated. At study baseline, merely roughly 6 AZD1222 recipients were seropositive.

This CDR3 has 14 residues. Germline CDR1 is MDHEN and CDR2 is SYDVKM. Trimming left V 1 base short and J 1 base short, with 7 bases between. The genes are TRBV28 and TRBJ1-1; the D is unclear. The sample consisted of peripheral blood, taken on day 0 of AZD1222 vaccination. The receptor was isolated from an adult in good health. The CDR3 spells CASSLLGSNTEAFF. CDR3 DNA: TGTGCCAGCAGTTTATTAGGGTCGAACACTGAAGCTTTCTTT.